These 15 T cell receptor beta chains came from one sample sequenced in a study of CXCR3-negative and CXCR3-positive naive CD8 T cells. TRB cDNA was prepared as libraries by UMI-labeled 5' RACE. TCRdb re-called the 5' RACE reads and shows each CDR3 protein once, DNA omitted. Recorded for this sample: some 28,000 distinct CDR3 sequences. The sample was memory CD8+ T cells from blood. The receptors derive from a human donor in good health. Some clones in this sample may be carry-over from other donors' samples.

This rearrangement joins TRBV6-6 to TRBJ2-7. The germline CDR1 and CDR2 sequences are MNHNY and SVGAGI (reference sequence). The CDR3 covers 12 residues. The CDR3 sequence is CASTDVFDEQYF.

V gene TRBV12-3 or TRBV12-4 combines with J gene TRBJ2-3; checking the TCRdb D call of TRBD2 is not possible without DNA. The CDR3 extends over 14 amino acids. CDR3 sequence reads: CATFPGLTTDTQYF.

The rearrangement joins TRBV20-1 to TRBJ2-3; TCRdb calls TRBD2, which cannot be checked without DNA. The CDR3 is 18 amino acids. Germline V CDR1 and CDR2: DFQATT, SNEGSKA (reference sequence). CDR3 amino acids: CSARHVTQRGGRTDTQYF.

Its frequency marks this clonotype as medium-sized. This chain links TRBV20-1 with TRBJ2-3; checking the TCRdb D call of TRBD2 is not possible without DNA. CDR3 length equals 21 residues. Per germline, CDR1 DFQATT and CDR2 SNEGSKA (reference sequence). The CDR3 sequence: CSARGAMFSGGAFSSLDTQYF.

J is TRBJ2-5 and V is TRBV7-2; TCRdb's D call of TRBD1 is untestable without DNA. The CDR3 contains 14 residues. CDR1 and CDR2 from the germline V gene are SGHTA and FQGNSA. The CDR3 loop reads CASSTGQGQETQYF.

V gene TRBV29-1 combines with J gene TRBJ2-1; TCRdb gives TRBD2 as the D gene, but with no DNA this cannot be confirmed. The CDR3 length is 13 residues. Germline CDR1 reads SQVTM; CDR2 reads ANQGSEA. The chain's CDR3 is CSVEGGGNNEQFF.

This chain's CDR3 is CASSLAPGQGWYF. This chain links TRBV7-6 with TRBJ2-4; TCRdb indicates TRBD1, and absent DNA this call remains unverified. CDR3 length: 13 residues. Germline lookup yields CDR1 SGHVS and CDR2 FNYEAQ.

The rearrangement uses TRBV29-1 and TRBJ1-1; with no DNA, the TCRdb D assignment of TRBD1 cannot be verified. The CDR3 sequence is 11 residues long. CDR1 and CDR2 (germline): SQVTM, ANQGSEA. The CDR3 is CSIRRGAEAFF.

The CDR3 reads CSVEGQGSSYEQYF. The V and J genes are TRBV29-1 and TRBJ2-7; TCRdb designates TRBD1, a call that cannot be tested without DNA. CDR1 is SQVTM, CDR2 ANQGSEA, per germline. CDR3 length: 14 residues.

The rearrangement uses TRBV7-9 and TRBJ2-7; TCRdb calls TRBD1, which cannot be checked without DNA. The CDR3 covers 15 residues. CDR1 is SEHNR, CDR2 FQNEAQ, per germline (reference sequence). The CDR3 here is CASSDGQKNSYEQYF.

V and J are TRBV5-1 and TRBJ2-7; TCRdb outputs TRBD1, but without DNA this stays unchecked. Germline assignment: CDR1 SGHRS and CDR2 YFSETQ. The CDR3 spans 16 residues. The CDR3 region is CANSLNLRQGADEQYF.

The V and J genes are TRBV5-1 and TRBJ2-1; as DNA is missing, the TRBD2 call by TCRdb cannot be tested. This CDR3 spans 19 amino acids. In germline, CDR1 is SGHRS, CDR2 YFSETQ. CDR3 amino acids: CASSNPGTSVFPSYNEQFF.

This chain uses TRBV29-1 with TRBJ2-3; TCRdb calls TRBD2, which cannot be checked without DNA. This CDR3 comprises 17 residues. CDR1 and CDR2 from the germline V gene are SQVTM and ANQGSEA. CDR3 protein: CSISKWGLAGHTDTQYF.

This chain joins TRBV6-6 and TRBJ2-2; the D call of TRBD1 rests on TCRdb alone, since no DNA is present to check it. The CDR3 consists of 16 residues. The germline CDR1 and CDR2 sequences are MNHNY and SVGAGI (reference sequence). The CDR3 is CASRDREIAYTGELFF.

The rearrangement joins TRBV28 to TRBJ2-7; TCRdb indicates TRBD1, and absent DNA this call remains unverified. The germline V gene encodes CDR1 MDHEN and CDR2 SYDVKM. The CDR3 covers 12 residues. The CDR3 sequence is CASRDGTYEQYF.